Below are 31 T cell receptor beta chains sequenced from a single sample in a study of shared clonotypes between healthy human individuals. The data were produced by immunoSEQ multiplex PCR, yet TCRdb's version contains in-frame clones alone and is incomplete. The repertoire holds some 1 million clones, with under 80% as singletons. Specimen: memory CD4+ T cells sorted from blood. Subset given: CD45RA-negative fraction. These receptors all stem from a young man in good health.

This clone was counted a single time. The V and J genes are TRBV5-1 and TRBJ2-1, with D possibly TRBD1 on 6 matching bases. Germline CDR1 SGHRS, CDR2 YFSETQ. The V end was cut by 2 bases, the J end by 7 bases, with 13 bases between. CDR3 length: 14 amino acids. The CDR3 bases are TGCGCCAGCAGCTTAAGGGGGACCTTTAATGAGCAGTTCTTC. Its translation: CASSLRGTFNEQFF.

The V call is TRBV25-1, the J call TRBJ1-1; tentative D call: TRBD1 (6 bases). The CDR3 totals 15 residues. The germline V gene encodes CDR1 MGHDK and CDR2 SYGVNS. The ends were cut back, 3 bases at V and 5 bases at J, with 16 bases in the middle. CDR3 nucleotide sequence: TGTGCCAGCAGTGACTCACTAGGGGGAGTAACTGAAGCTTTCTTT. It codes for CASSDSLGGVTEAFF.

The chain joins TRBV7-9 to TRBJ2-7; D is perhaps TRBD2 (6 bases). The CDR3 extends over 14 amino acids. Trimming took off 5 bases at V and 0 bases at J, with 11 bases between the two ends. CDR1 and CDR2 (germline): SEHNR, FQNEAQ (reference sequence). The CDR3 coding sequence is TGTGCCAGCAGCGAAGCGGGCAACTCCTACGAGCAGTACTTC. This codes for CASSEAGNSYEQYF. The full variable domain, with the rest looked up from reference TRBV7-9 and TRBJ2-7, is DTGVSQNPRHKITKRGQNVTFRCDPISEHNRLYWYRQTLGQGPEFLTYFQNEAQLEKSRLLSDRFSAERPKGSFSTLEIQRTEQGDSAMYLCASSEAGNSYEQYFGPGTRLTVT.

The V and J genes are TRBV6-6 and TRBJ2-5, with D maybe TRBD1 (7 bases). There are 13 residues in the CDR3. CDR1 and CDR2 from the germline V gene are MNHNY and SVGAGI (reference sequence). With 7 bases removed from V and 6 bases from J, the gap between germline ends came to 15 bases. For the CDR3, the DNA is TGTGCCAGCATAAGACAGGGAGGAAAGACCCAGTACTTC. Translated: CASIRQGGKTQYF.

V gene TRBV30 combines with J gene TRBJ1-1; tentative D call: TRBD1 (5 bases). In germline, CDR1 is GTSNPN, CDR2 SVGIG (reference sequence). V gave up 2 bases and J gave up 1 base, with 11 bases separating them. The CDR3 runs 14 residues. CDR3 region: CAWSWSGTNTEAFF. The CDR3 DNA follows: TGTGCCTGGAGTTGGTCAGGGACGAACACTGAAGCTTTCTTT.

The chain employs TRBV2 and TRBJ1-3; perhaps TRBD1 as D (5 bases). From germline, CDR1 is SNHLY and CDR2 FYNNEI. The CDR3 consists of 15 residues. V lost 7 bases and J lost 3, with 16 bases in between. The chain's CDR3 is CASKSAGTGGNTIYF. CDR3 coding DNA: TGTGCCAGCAAATCTGCAGGGACTGGTGGAAACACCATATATTTT.

As concerns this clone: Other nucleotide sequences from this sample produce the same CDR3. This sequence joins TRBV19 and TRBJ2-5; 7 bases match TRBD2. V lost 5 bases, J lost 4 bases, and 4 bases stayed unmatched. The CDR3 runs to 13 residues. The germline V gene encodes CDR1 LNHDA and CDR2 SQIVND (reference sequence). CDR3 in DNA: TGTGCCAGTAGTGTATTAGCGGGAGAGACCCAGTACTTC. Translation: CASSVLAGETQYF. Complete variable domain (other parts from reference TRBV19 and TRBJ2-5): DGGITQSPKYLFRKEGQNVTLSCEQNLNHDAMYWYRQDPGQGLRLIYYSQIVNDFQKGDIAEGYSVSREKKESFPLTVTSAQKNPTAFYLCASSVLAGETQYFGPGTRLLVL.

The genes are TRBV6-5 and TRBJ2-1; 7 bases agree with TRBD1. Germline CDR1 is MNHEY and CDR2 is SVGAGI. This CDR3 comprises 15 residues. After removal of 5 bases from V and 5 bases from J, the junction contained 9 bases not matched to a gene. The CDR3 protein is CASSPTDRAHNEQFF. The CDR3 nucleotides read TGTGCCAGCAGTCCGACCGACAGGGCCCACAATGAGCAGTTCTTC.

For this clone: At the DNA level, this CDR3 is encoded by other sequences in the same sample as well. V usage is TRBV30 and J usage is TRBJ1-1; D unclear. V shed 5 bases and J shed 5 bases, with 15 bases lying between them. There are 13 residues in the CDR3. Germline lookup yields CDR1 GTSNPN and CDR2 SVGIG (reference sequence). CDR3 sequence reads: CAWGGRAGTEAFF. DNA of the CDR3: TGTGCCTGGGGTGGACGCGCCGGGACTGAAGCTTTCTTT.

The chain couples TRBV4-1 to TRBJ2-2, with 10 bases identical to TRBD2. With V trimmed by 5 bases and J by 2 bases, 5 bases remained unmatched. From germline, CDR1 is MGHRA and CDR2 YSYEKL. There are 16 residues in the CDR3. CDR3 sequence (DNA): TGCGCCAGCAGCTTAACTAGCGGGGTAAACACCGGGGAGCTGTTTTTT. This codes for CASSLTSGVNTGELFF.

This clone was seen a few times. V and J are TRBV5-1 and TRBJ2-7; D perhaps matches TRBD1 (5 bases). V lost 3 bases, J lost 3 bases, and 16 bases lay in between. The germline gives CDR1 SGHRS, CDR2 YFSETQ. The CDR3 contains 15 residues. The CDR3 sequence: CASSSLGAGIYEQYF. The CDR3 DNA is TGCGCCAGCAGCTCGCTTGGGGCAGGGATCTACGAGCAGTACTTC.

The rearrangement joins TRBV9 to TRBJ2-7; 9 bases fit TRBD1. CDR1 and CDR2 from the germline V gene are SGDLS and YYNGEE. The CDR3 sequence is 15 residues long. V trimming: 2 bases; J trimming: 3 bases; junction bases outside the gene matches: 6. CDR3 bases: TGTGCCAGCAGCGTGGCGGGACAGGGAAACTACGAGCAGTACTTC. Its translation is CASSVAGQGNYEQYF.

In this sample, this clone turned up once. V is TRBV12-5 and J is TRBJ2-3, with D possibly called TRBD1 or TRBD2 (5 bases each). V gave up 1 base and J gave up 1 base, with 9 bases separating them. Germline V gives CDR1 LGHNT, CDR2 FRNRAP. The CDR3 spans 15 residues. CDR3 residues: CASGLGDGRTDTQYF. The CDR3 nucleotides are TGTGCTAGTGGTTTGGGGGACGGACGCACAGATACGCAGTATTTT. Based on the CDR3 plus reference TRBV12-5 and TRBJ2-3, the full variable domain is DARVTQTPRHKVTEMGQEVTMRCQPILGHNTVFWYRQTMMQGLELLAYFRNRAPLDDSGMPKDRFSAEMPDATLATLKIQPSEPRDSAVYFCASGLGDGRTDTQYFGPGTRLTVL.

The gene calls are TRBV6-1 and TRBJ2-7; the D gene could be TRBD1 or TRBD2 (6 bases each). The CDR3 contains 13 residues. V dropped 5 bases and J dropped 2 bases, with 10 bases sitting between them. Germline CDR1 is MNHNS and CDR2 is SASEGT. In nucleotides, the CDR3 is TGTGCCAGCAGTAACAGGGAGGCCTACGAGCAGTACTTC. It encodes CASSNREAYEQYF.

J is TRBJ2-5 and V is TRBV7-9; D is possibly TRBD2 (6 bases). With 5 bases removed from V and 5 bases from J, the gap between germline ends came to 18 bases. This CDR3 comprises 15 residues. CDR1 SEHNR and CDR2 FQNEAQ come from the germline V gene (reference sequence). The DNA for the CDR3 is TGTGCCAGCAGCCCAGAGGGACTGGAGGGGGAGACCCAGTACTTC. Its translation is CASSPEGLEGETQYF.

The genes are TRBV14 and TRBJ2-5; the match to TRBD1 covers 11 bases. V trimming: 3 bases; J trimming: 4 bases; junction bases outside the gene matches: 4. The CDR3 sequence is 15 residues long. Per germline, CDR1 SGHDN and CDR2 FVKESK. The CDR3 sequence: CASSHRTGGRETQYF. The CDR3 coding sequence is TGTGCCAGCAGCCATCGGACAGGGGGCAGAGAGACCCAGTACTTC.

In DNA form, the CDR3 reads TGCAGCGTTAAAGCGGCGAACACTGAAGCTTTCTTT. Translating it yields CSVKAANTEAFF. The chain recombines TRBV29-1 with TRBJ1-1; unclear D gene. The germline V gene encodes CDR1 SQVTM and CDR2 ANQGSEA. The CDR3 has 12 residues. V was cut by 5 bases and J by 1 base, with 8 bases left in between.

V is TRBV12-5 and J is TRBJ1-5; 8 nucleotides line up with TRBD1. Trimming removed 0 bases from V and 3 bases from J; junction bases left unmatched: 7. The CDR3 spans 17 residues. CDR1 is LGHNT and CDR2 is FRNRAP in the germline V gene. The CDR3 loop is CASGLVLAGGHNQPQHF. The CDR3 coding sequence is TGTGCTAGTGGTTTGGTACTGGCAGGGGGCCACAATCAGCCCCAGCATTTT.

V and J are TRBV7-2 and TRBJ2-4; 7 nucleotides align to TRBD2. There are 18 residues in the CDR3. CDR1 is SGHTA and CDR2 is FQGNSA in the germline V gene. J gave up 0 bases and V 6 bases, and 14 bases lay outside the gene matches. In nucleotides, the CDR3 is TGTGCCAGCAGTTTTCAAGCGGGGTGGGAACTAGCCAAAAACATTCAGTACTTC. It yields the protein CASSFQAGWELAKNIQYF.

This rearrangement joins TRBV10-3 to TRBJ2-7; 8 bases fit TRBD1. The germline gives CDR1 ENHRY, CDR2 SYGVKD. Unmatched junction bases numbered 11, after V lost 10 bases and J lost 6 bases. This CDR3 comprises 13 residues. The CDR3 DNA is TGTGCCACCAAACAGGGGGAGGCTCTCGAGCAGTACTTC. This gives the protein CATKQGEALEQYF.

The J gene is TRBJ1-2, the V gene TRBV6-6, with D hard to call. The V gene's germline CDR1 is MNHNY and CDR2 SVGAGI (reference sequence). V lost 4 bases and J lost 5, with 8 bases in between. There are 12 residues in the CDR3. The CDR3 sequence is CASSFNRYGYTF. CDR3 DNA: TGTGCCAGCAGTTTCAACAGATATGGCTACACCTTC.

The V and J genes are TRBV28 and TRBJ1-3; the match to TRBD1 covers 7 bases. The V gene end was trimmed by 7 bases and the J gene end by 4 bases; junction bases not matched to a gene: 10. Germline V CDR1 and CDR2: MDHEN, SYDVKM. The CDR3 totals 15 residues. The CDR3 nucleotides are TGTGCCAGCAAATCCCGACAGGGATTAGGAAACACCATATATTTT. Translated, it gives CASKSRQGLGNTIYF.

The chain employs TRBV5-1 and TRBJ2-2, with D perhaps assigned TRBD1 or TRBD2 (5 bases each). There are 15 residues in the CDR3. CDR1 and CDR2 (germline): SGHRS, YFSETQ. Trimming left V 0 bases short and J 6 bases short, with 12 bases between. CDR3 nucleotides: TGCGCCAGCAGCTTGGCCTGGGGGAGTGCCGGGGAGCTGTTTTTT. It translates to CASSLAWGSAGELFF.

This clone was recorded only once. The chain combines TRBV6-4 with TRBJ2-7, with 8 nucleotides matching TRBD1. Germline lookup yields CDR1 MRHNA and CDR2 SNTAGT. V was clipped by 7 bases and J by 5 bases; unmatched bases: 7. This CDR3 region has 13 residues. The DNA of the CDR3 is TGTGCCAGCACTACCGGACAGGGAGACGAGCAGTACTTC. Translated, it gives CASTTGQGDEQYF.

The gene calls are TRBV4-3 and TRBJ2-5; D gene unclear. Germline V lookup: CDR1 LGHNA, CDR2 YSLEER. The CDR3 has 16 residues. V lost 0 bases to trimming and J lost 5 bases, with 16 bases between them. The CDR3 coding sequence is TGCGCCAGCAGCCAAGATTGGAGAGGAGCAAGCGAGACCCAGTACTTC. Translation gives CASSQDWRGASETQYF.

This clone has only one observation. The J gene is TRBJ2-3, the V gene TRBV10-3, with D uncertain. The CDR3 has 13 residues. Between the trimmed V and J ends, which lost 7 bases and 3 bases, there was a span of 11 bases. Germline V gene lookup returns CDR1 ENHRY and CDR2 SYGVKD. The chain's CDR3 is CAITGKRTDTQYF. The CDR3 DNA reads TGTGCCATCACAGGAAAAAGAACAGATACGCAGTATTTT.

The V gene is TRBV19, the J gene TRBJ2-7; tentatively, D is TRBD1 or TRBD2 (5 bases each). The CDR3 length is 15 residues. The germline CDR1 and CDR2 sequences are LNHDA and SQIVND (reference sequence). Trimming took off 5 bases at V and 7 bases at J, with 21 bases between the two ends. Written as DNA, the CDR3 is TGTGCCAGTAGTCAGTTTTGGGGGACCTCGGGGGAGCAGTACTTC. Residues: CASSQFWGTSGEQYF.

Here the CDR3 reads CASRLADSDAKSSYNSPLHF. In DNA form, the CDR3 reads TGTGCAAGTCGCTTAGCGGATTCGGACGCCAAAAGCTCCTATAATTCACCCCTCCACTTT. This chain links TRBV12-2 with TRBJ1-6. TRBV12-2 is termed a pseudogene. The CDR3 is 20 amino acids.

This sequence joins TRBV4-1 and TRBJ1-1; tentatively, D is TRBD1 (5 bases). The V end lost 1 base, the J end lost 2 bases, and 26 bases lay between the germline ends. Germline V gene sequence: CDR1 MGHRA, CDR2 YSYEKL. The CDR3 consists of 20 residues. The CDR3 region has the DNA TGCGCCAGCAGCCAAGGGGAGCCAGTCTGGGGGGAGGGCCTTAACACTGAAGCTTTCTTT. It yields the protein CASSQGEPVWGEGLNTEAFF.

The rearrangement joins TRBV2 to TRBJ1-6; D possibly corresponds to TRBD1 (6 bases). V lost 1 base and J 9 bases, leaving 10 bases between the germline ends. The length of the CDR3 is 14 residues. The germline CDR1 and CDR2 sequences are SNHLY and FYNNEI. The chain's CDR3 is CASSEDDRSSPLHF. The CDR3 DNA is TGTGCCAGCAGTGAAGACGACAGGTCTTCACCCCTCCACTTT. Looking up the rest from reference TRBV2 and TRBJ1-6 gives the full variable domain: EPEVTQTPSHQVTQMGQEVILRCVPISNHLYFYWYRQILGQKVEFLVSFYNNEISEKSEIFDDQFSVERPDGSNFTLKIRSTKLEDSAMYFCASSEDDRSSPLHFGNGTRLTVT.

The V and J genes are TRBV10-2 and TRBJ2-7; no clear D gene. CDR1 WSHSY and CDR2 SAAADI come from the germline V gene. Trimming removed 7 bases from V and 3 bases from J, with 13 bases in between. The CDR3 totals 13 residues. This CDR3 is CASTDGFFYEQYF. Here the CDR3 DNA reads TGCGCCAGCACAGATGGCTTCTTCTACGAGCAGTACTTC.